These T cell receptor beta chains were read from a single sample in a study of breast tumors, draining lymph nodes, adjacent tissues. TCRdb re-called the multiplex PCR reads through MiXCR, storing one row per CDR3 protein. The sample holds about 150,000 distinct CDR3 sequences, approximately 20% seen once. What was sequenced was axillary lymph node tissue. Source of these receptors: a female donor with breast cancer. Some clones in this sample may be carry-over from other donors' samples. Each CDR3 is given with its conserved first and last residue. A D gene is named only where the DNA matches it firmly. Only part of the rows carry a size: once, few, many, or a class if the clone is expanded.

NA	TRBJ1-4	TRBV6-1	TRBD1	TGTGCCAGCAGTGGGACAGGGGTGACTAATGAAAAACTGTTTTTT	CASSGTGVTNEKLFF
many	TRBJ2-7	TRBV5-8	TRBD1	TGTGCCAGCAGCCCCTGGACAGGGCCCAACGAGCAGTACTTC	CASSPWTGPNEQYF
many	TRBJ2-5	TRBV7-3	NA	TGTGCCAGCAGCCCTACTTCTAGCCGGAGGTTAGAGACCCAGTACTTC	CASSPTSSRRLETQYF
many	TRBJ2-1	TRBV4-2	TRBD2	TGTGCCAGCAGCCAAGATGAACAGGTAGTAGCGGGAAGAGACAATGAGCAGTTCTTC	CASSQDEQVVAGRDNEQFF
few	TRBJ2-4	TRBV5-1	TRBD1	TGCGCCAGCAGCTCGGGATACCGACAGGGACGGAACATTCAGTACTTC	CASSSGYRQGRNIQYF
many	TRBJ2-7	TRBV20-1	TRBD1	TGCAGTGCTAGAGATTCGGGACAGGGTTACGAGCAGTACTTC	CSARDSGQGYEQYF
NA	TRBJ2-1	TRBV19	TRBD2	TGTGCCAGTAGTCTCGGGACTAGAAACAATGAGCAGTTCTTC	CASSLGTRNNEQFF
many	TRBJ2-5	TRBV6-6	NA	TGTGCCAGCAGCCGGCTTAGCTGGGAGACCCAGTACTTC	CASSRLSWETQYF
many	TRBJ2-7	TRBV7-8	TRBD1	TGTGCCAGCAGCGCCCCCGAGACAGGGCTTTTGGACGAGCAGTACTTC	CASSAPETGLLDEQYF
once	TRBJ2-1	TRBV11-1	TRBD2	TGTGCCAGCAGCTCGGGACTAGTGGGAGGTGCCTACAATGAGCAGTTCTTC	CASSSGLVGGAYNEQFF
NA	TRBJ2-7	TRBV12-3/TRBV12-4	NA	TGTGCCAGCAGTAGGGGGGGACCGGGGAGGGCCGAAAACGAGCAGTACTTC	CASSRGGPGRAENEQYF
many	TRBJ2-3	TRBV5-1	NA	TGCGCCAGCAGCCCGAATAGCGGAGCCAGCACAGATACGCAGTATTTT	CASSPNSGASTDTQYF